This T cell receptor (beta chain) emerged from a study of blood T cell repertoires in COVID-19. Study-wide background: Collection of acute and convalescent COVID-19 samples took place in the United States, Italy and Spain. T cells, B-cell-depleted T cells, or PBMCs provided the cDNA or gDNA that served as material.

Per the original data handling: Amplified reference gene primers provided the basis for estimating nucleated cell counts. Sequencing used immunoSEQ multiplex PCR; TCRdb keeps in-frame clones, though not all of them. V, J and clone size are those of that table, while D and trimming were read from the DNA. The repertoire includes tens of thousands of clones, about 79% of them detected once, and around 4.5% sits in the top ten. CDR1 is MDHEN, CDR2 SYDVKM, per germline. Trimming took 5 bases from V and 7 from J, leaving 11 bases between them. This CDR3 is built from 12 residues. The J gene is TRBJ1-1, the V gene TRBV28; no reliable D call. The specimen sequenced was peripheral blood. This clonotype originated in a woman between 55 and 75 years old with acute or convalescent COVID-19. CDR3 amino acids: CASSRLGDEAFF. CDR3 DNA sequence: TGTGCCAGCAGTCGATTGGGAGATGAAGCTTTCTTT. The full variable domain, with the rest looked up from reference TRBV28 and TRBJ1-1, is DVKVTQSSRYLVKRTGEKVFLECVQDMDHENMFWYRQDPGLGLRLIYFSYDVKMKEKGDIPEGYSVSREKKERFSLILESASTNQTSMYLCASSRLGDEAFFGQGTRLTVV.